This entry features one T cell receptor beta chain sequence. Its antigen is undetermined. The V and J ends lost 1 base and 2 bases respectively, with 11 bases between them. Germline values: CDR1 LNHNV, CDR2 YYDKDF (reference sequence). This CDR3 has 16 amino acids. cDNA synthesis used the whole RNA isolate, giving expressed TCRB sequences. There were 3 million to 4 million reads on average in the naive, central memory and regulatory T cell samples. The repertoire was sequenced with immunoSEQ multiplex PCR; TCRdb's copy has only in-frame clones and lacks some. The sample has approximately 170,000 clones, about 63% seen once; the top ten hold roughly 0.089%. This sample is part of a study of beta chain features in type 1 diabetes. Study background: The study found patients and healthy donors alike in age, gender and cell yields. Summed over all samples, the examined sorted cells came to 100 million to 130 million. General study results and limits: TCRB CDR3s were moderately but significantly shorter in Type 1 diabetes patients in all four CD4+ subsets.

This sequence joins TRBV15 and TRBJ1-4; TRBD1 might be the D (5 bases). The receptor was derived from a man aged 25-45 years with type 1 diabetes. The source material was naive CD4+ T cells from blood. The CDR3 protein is CATSRGDLGTNEKLFF. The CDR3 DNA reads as TGTGCCACCAGCAGAGGGGACCTCGGGACTAATGAAAAACTGTTTTTT.